Reported below is one T cell receptor (beta chain). The target antigen is unknown. These data originate in a study of cytomegalovirus exposure and HLA in healthy donors. Findings of the study overall: Links to common viral pathogens appeared, in a later analysis, for several of the most significant clusters. Listed as cytomegalovirus-associated were roughly 180 TCR beta chains.

The PCR had 60 Vbeta and 13 Jbeta primers. Clones were read by immunoSEQ multiplex PCR, and TCRdb kept only the in-frame ones, dropping some. Its listing shows 150,000 or so clones. Losses at the gene ends were 1 base for V and 0 bases for J; bases not matched to a gene: 7. Germline V CDR1 and CDR2: SGHTA, FQGNSA. The CDR3 has 18 amino acids. The TCR comes from a man between 18 and 35 years old in good health and CMV-seronegative. Sequencing used PBMCs. This chain connects TRBV7-2 to TRBJ2-1; 9 nucleotides match TRBD2. This CDR3 reads CASSLVSGGASSYNEQFF. The CDR3 DNA sequence: TGTGCCAGCAGCTTAGTTAGCGGGGGAGCGAGCTCCTACAATGAGCAGTTCTTC.